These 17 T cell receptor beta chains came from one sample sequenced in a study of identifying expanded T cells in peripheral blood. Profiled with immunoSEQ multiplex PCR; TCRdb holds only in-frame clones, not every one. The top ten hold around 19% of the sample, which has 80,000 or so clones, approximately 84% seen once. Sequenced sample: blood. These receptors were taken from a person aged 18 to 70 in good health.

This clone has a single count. The CDR3 DNA reads as TGCGCCAGCAGCTGGAGAGGAGAAAAACTGTTTTTT. Protein: CASSWRGEKLFF. This sequence joins TRBV5-1 and TRBJ1-4, with D uncertain. The CDR3 runs 12 residues. In germline, CDR1 is SGHRS, CDR2 YFSETQ. V was pared by 3 bases and J by 8 bases, with 8 bases between.

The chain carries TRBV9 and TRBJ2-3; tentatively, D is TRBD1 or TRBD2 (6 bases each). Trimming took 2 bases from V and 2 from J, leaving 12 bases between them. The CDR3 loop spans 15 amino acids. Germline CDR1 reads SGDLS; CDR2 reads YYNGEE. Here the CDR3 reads CASSVRGGPTDTQYF. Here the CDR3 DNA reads TGTGCCAGCAGCGTCAGAGGGGGGCCCACAGATACGCAGTATTTT.

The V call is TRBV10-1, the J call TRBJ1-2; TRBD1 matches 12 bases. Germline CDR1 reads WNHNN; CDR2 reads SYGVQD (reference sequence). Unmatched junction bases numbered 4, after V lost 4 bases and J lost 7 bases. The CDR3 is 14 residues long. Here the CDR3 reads CASSAGQGASGYTF. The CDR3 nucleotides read TGCGCCAGCAGTGCGGGACAGGGGGCTAGTGGCTACACCTTC.

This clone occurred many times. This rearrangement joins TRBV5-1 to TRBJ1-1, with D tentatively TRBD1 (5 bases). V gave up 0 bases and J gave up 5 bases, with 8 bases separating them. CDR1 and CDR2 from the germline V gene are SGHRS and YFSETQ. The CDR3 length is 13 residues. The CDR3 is CASSLEGWTEAFF. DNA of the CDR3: TGCGCCAGCAGCTTGGAGGGGTGGACTGAAGCTTTCTTT. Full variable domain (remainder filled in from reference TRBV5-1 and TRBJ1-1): KAGVTQTPRYLIKTRGQQVTLSCSPISGHRSVSWYQQTPGQGLQFLFEYFSETQRNKGNFPGRFSGRQFSNSRSEMNVSTLELGDSALYLCASSLEGWTEAFFGQGTRLTVV.

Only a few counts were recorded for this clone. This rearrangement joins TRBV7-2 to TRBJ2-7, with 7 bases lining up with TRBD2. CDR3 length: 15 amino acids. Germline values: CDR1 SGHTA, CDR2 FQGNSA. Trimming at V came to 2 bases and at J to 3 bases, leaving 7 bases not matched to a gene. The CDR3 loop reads CASSLSGGGSYEQYF. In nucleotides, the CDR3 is TGTGCCAGCAGCTTATCGGGGGGAGGAAGCTACGAGCAGTACTTC.

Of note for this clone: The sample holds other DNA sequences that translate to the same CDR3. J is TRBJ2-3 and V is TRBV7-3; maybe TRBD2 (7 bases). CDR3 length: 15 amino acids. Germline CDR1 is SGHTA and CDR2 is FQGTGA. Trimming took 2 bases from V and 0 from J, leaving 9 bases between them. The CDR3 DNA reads TGTGCCAGCAGCTTAGGGGGGGCTAGCACAGATACGCAGTATTTT. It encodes CASSLGGASTDTQYF.

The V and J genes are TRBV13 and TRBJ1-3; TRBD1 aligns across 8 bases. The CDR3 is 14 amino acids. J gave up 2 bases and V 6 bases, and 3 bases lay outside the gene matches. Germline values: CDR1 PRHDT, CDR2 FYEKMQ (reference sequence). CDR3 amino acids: CASSSGGTGNTIYF. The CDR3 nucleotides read TGTGCCAGCAGTTCAGGGGGCACTGGAAACACCATATATTTT.

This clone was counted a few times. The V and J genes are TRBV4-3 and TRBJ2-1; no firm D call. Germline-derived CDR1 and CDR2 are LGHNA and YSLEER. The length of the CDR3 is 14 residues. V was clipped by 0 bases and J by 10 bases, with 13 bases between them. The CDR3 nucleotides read TGCGCCAGCAGCCAAGAAGGGATTAGCAGCGAGCAGTTCTTC. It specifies CASSQEGISSEQFF.

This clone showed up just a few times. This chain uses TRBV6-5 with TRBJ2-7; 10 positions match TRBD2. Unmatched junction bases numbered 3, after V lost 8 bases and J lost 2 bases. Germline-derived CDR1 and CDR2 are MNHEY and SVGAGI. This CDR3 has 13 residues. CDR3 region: CASHTSGTYEQYF. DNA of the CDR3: TGTGCCAGCCATACTAGCGGGACCTACGAGCAGTACTTC.

The CDR3 spells CASSQTRRGGYGYTF. In nucleotides, the CDR3 is TGTGCCAGCAGTCAAACCCGCCGGGGGGGCTATGGCTACACCTTC. V usage is TRBV28 and J usage is TRBJ1-2, with TRBD1 as a possible D gene (5 bases). The germline V gene has CDR1 MDHEN and CDR2 SYDVKM. V gave up 5 bases and J gave up 4 bases, with 17 bases separating them. There are 15 residues in the CDR3.

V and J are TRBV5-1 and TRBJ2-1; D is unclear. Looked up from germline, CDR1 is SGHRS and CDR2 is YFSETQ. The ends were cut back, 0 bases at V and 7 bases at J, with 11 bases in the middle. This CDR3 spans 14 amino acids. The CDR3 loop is CASSLGSVENEQFF. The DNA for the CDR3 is TGCGCCAGCAGCTTGGGAAGTGTCGAGAATGAGCAGTTCTTC.

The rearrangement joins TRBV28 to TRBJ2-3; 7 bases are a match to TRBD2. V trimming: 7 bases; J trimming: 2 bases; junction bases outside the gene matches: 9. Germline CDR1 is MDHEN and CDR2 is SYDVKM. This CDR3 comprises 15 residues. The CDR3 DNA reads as TGTGCCAGCATCCCCAGCGGGATGGTCACAGATACGCAGTATTTT. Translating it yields CASIPSGMVTDTQYF.

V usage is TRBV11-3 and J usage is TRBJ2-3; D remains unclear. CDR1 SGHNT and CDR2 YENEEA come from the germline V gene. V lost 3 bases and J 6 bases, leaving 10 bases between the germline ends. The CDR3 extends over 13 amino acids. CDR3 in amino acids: CASSFSIGDTQYF. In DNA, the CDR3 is TGTGCCAGCAGCTTTAGTATTGGGGATACGCAGTATTTT.

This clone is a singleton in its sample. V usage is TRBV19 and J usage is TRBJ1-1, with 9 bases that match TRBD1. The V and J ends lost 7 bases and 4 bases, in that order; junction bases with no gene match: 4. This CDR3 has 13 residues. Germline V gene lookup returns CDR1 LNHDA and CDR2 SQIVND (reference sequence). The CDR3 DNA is TGTGCCAGTACCCCGACAGGGGGCACTGAAGCTTTCTTT. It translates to CASTPTGGTEAFF. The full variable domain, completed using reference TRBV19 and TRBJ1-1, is DGGITQSPKYLFRKEGQNVTLSCEQNLNHDAMYWYRQDPGQGLRLIYYSQIVNDFQKGDIAEGYSVSREKKESFPLTVTSAQKNPTAFYLCASTPTGGTEAFFGQGTRLTVV.

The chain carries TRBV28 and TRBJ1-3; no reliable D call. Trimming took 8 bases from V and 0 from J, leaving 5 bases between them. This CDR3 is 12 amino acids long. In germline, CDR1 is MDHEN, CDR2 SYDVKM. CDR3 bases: TGTGCCAGCGCGTTCTCTGGAAACACCATATATTTT. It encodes CASAFSGNTIYF.

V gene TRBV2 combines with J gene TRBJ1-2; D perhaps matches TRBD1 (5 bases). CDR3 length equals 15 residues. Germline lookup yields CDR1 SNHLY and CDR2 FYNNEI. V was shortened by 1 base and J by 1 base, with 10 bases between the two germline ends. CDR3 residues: CASSEDRSFNYGYTF. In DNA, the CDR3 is TGTGCCAGCAGTGAAGACAGGTCATTTAACTATGGCTACACCTTC. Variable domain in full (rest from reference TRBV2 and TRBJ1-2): EPEVTQTPSHQVTQMGQEVILRCVPISNHLYFYWYRQILGQKVEFLVSFYNNEISEKSEIFDDQFSVERPDGSNFTLKIRSTKLEDSAMYFCASSEDRSFNYGYTFGSGTRLTVV.

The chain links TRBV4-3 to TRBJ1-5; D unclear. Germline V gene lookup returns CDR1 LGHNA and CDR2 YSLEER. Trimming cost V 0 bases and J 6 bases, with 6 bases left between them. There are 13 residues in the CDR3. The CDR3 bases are TGCGCCAGCAGCCAAGATGGTGGTCAGCCCCAGCATTTT. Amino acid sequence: CASSQDGGQPQHF.